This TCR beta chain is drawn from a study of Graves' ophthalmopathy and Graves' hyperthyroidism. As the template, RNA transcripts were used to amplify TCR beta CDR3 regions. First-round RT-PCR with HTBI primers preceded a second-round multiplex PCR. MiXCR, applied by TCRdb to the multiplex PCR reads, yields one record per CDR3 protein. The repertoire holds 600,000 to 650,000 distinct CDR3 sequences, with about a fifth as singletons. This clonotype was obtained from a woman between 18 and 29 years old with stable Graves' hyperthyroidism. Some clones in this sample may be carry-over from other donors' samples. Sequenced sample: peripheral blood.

In nucleotides, the CDR3 is TGTGCCAGCACCCTGACTAGCGGGGGTGCCGAGCAGTACTTC. This encodes CASTLTSGGAEQYF. The J gene is TRBJ2-7, the V gene TRBV12-3 or TRBV12-4, with 12 nucleotides matching TRBD2. After removal of 7 bases from V and 6 bases from J, the junction contained 7 bases not matched to a gene. This CDR3 comprises 14 residues.